This TCR beta chain appears in the sequencing data of a study of CD8 T cells in Susac syndrome (dated by TCRdb to the late 2010s). Turning to the overall study: The study used repertoire sequencing to test whether antigen drove CD8+ T cell activation and differentiation in Susac syndrome. Overall study outcomes, separate from this receptor: The number of individuals in the TCR sequencing and HLA analysis was acknowledged as relatively small.

V is cut by 2 bases and J by 1 base, and the space between the germline ends is 5 bases. Via the germline V gene (reference sequence), CDR1 is DFQATT and CDR2 SNEGSKA. From the cysteine through the phenylalanine, the CDR3 covers 12 amino acids. Kept here is only the CDR3 DNA, which spans 36 bases and is read in frame from base 1. RNA was extracted using the RNeasy kit, and about 0.5 to 1 microgram was reverse transcribed with random hexamers. The immunoSEQ multiplex PCR assay, covering 54 Vbeta and 13 Jbeta segments, was used to amplify TCR beta CDR3 regions. Bias from PCR amplification was corrected by using a synthetic template baseline for primer optimization and for computational correction. As for the authors' bioinformatics: Only productive sequences were kept, with reads annotated to V, D and J genes according to IMGT and analyzed in immunoSEQ Analyzer. To calculate clonality, Shannon entropy was normalized by log2 of the number of productive unique sequences and then subtracted from one. For each patient and control, public and private clones were evaluated within the 100 most prevalent clones. Susac-specific clones were defined as absent from healthy and MS cohorts, over a thousand published viral clones and other ImmuneACCESS disease sequences. In-frame beta chains were kept once TCRdb had trimmed the public reads at Q25 with fastp and called clones with MiXCR. Each entry merges the rows of one CDR3 protein and shows their most common DNA and genes. In this record, the V and J calls reflect TCRdb's handling and not the investigators' own analysis. In this sample the table shows roughly 120,000 distinct CDR3 sequences, roughly 95% of which occur a single time. The top ten clonotypes cover 0.096% of the sample.

A note on this clonotype: Its antigen specificity is not known. Base qualities are not at hand, and no much larger clone is one base apart.

High-throughput TCR beta sequencing profiled peripheral blood CD8+ and CD4+ T cells from healthy donors, Susac syndrome patients and multiple sclerosis patients. Healthy donors were age- and sex-matched controls. Bulk CD8+ and CD4+ T cells were purified by magnetic negative isolation, whereas CD8+ TEMRA cells were enriched by FACS. Blood was collected in EDTA tubes and processed within 24 hours, with PBMCs isolated through density gradient centrifugation. PBMCs intended for TCR sequencing were cryopreserved in liquid nitrogen and were subsequently thawed in a 37 degrees C water bath. The sorted or isolated CD4+, CD8+ and CD8+ TEMRA cells had a purity of 90% or higher.

Sequencing used CD4+ T cells from PBMCs. The V and J genes are TRBV20-1 and TRBJ1-1, with the D gene not confidently named. This sequence originates from a human donor in good health. The nucleotide sequence is given as TGCAGTGCTAGATCCGGGAACACTGAAGCTTTCTTT. Its translation reads: CSARSGNTEAFF.